The source of this T cell receptor (beta chain) is a study of T cells in Graves' hyperthyroidism and ophthalmopathy. This CDR3 has 17 residues. Germline values: CDR1 WSHSY, CDR2 SAAADI. The trim removed 3 bases at V and 6 bases at J, leaving 16 bases unmatched. This clonotype was observed at least ten times. Its antigen is not known. Amplification of TCR beta CDR3 regions used RNA as the template. First-round RT-PCR targeting the TCR CDR3 was performed with the HTBI primer set. MiXCR, applied by TCRdb to the multiplex PCR reads, yields one record per CDR3 protein. The table includes approximately 500,000 distinct CDR3 sequences, around 45% detected once. Overall study results and limits: Ophthalmopathy, which appeared later, was predicted by the model a median roughly 6.6 months before onset.

The chain has TRBV10-2 and TRBJ2-7; 8 nucleotides match TRBD2. The sample was peripheral blood or thyroid tissue (not recorded which). The receptor was derived from a woman under 30 with Graves' hyperthyroidism. The CDR3 nucleotides read TGCGCCAGCAGTGACCAGCGGGAGCCGGCTCAGGTATGCGAGCAGTACTTC. Translated, it gives CASSDQREPAQVCEQYF.